These 27 T cell receptor beta chains were all obtained from the same sample, sequenced in a study of read filtering for tumor transcriptome and immune sequencing. The library was built from about 0.4 ug RNA with molecular barcoded adaptors for alpha/delta and beta/gamma chains. TCRdb independently ran MiXCR on the reads; one entry per CDR3 protein. The sample holds under 25,000 distinct CDR3 sequences, around 13% seen once. The sequencing sample was made of a population of CD138-negative cells sorted from bone marrow. These receptor sequences come from a donor aged 40 or older with multiple myeloma.

To note about this clonotype: This sequence is one base from a far larger clone and is likely a read error. This chain uses TRBV11-1 with TRBJ2-1, with a weak D call TRBD2 (6 bases). Germline values: CDR1 SGHAT, CDR2 FQDESV (reference sequence). CDR3 length: 12 amino acids. V gave up 10 bases and J gave up 9 bases, with 16 bases separating them. CDR3 in DNA: TGTGCCATCGGAGGGGTGCCGGGTGAGCAGTTCTTC. It specifies CAIGGVPGEQFF. The full variable domain, in which reference TRBV11-1 and TRBJ2-1 provide the parts outside the CDR3, is EAEVAQSPRYKITEKSQAVAFWCDPISGHATLYWYRQILGQGPELLVQFQDESVVDDSQLPKDRFSAERLKGVDSTLKIQPAELGDSAMYLCAIGGVPGEQFFGPGTRLTVL.

This clonotype was detected only a few times. The CDR3 coding sequence is TGTGCCAGCAGCCCGATTTCTAAGAACACTGAAGCTTTCTTT. It codes for CASSPISKNTEAFF. The rearrangement uses TRBV28 and TRBJ1-1; D not certain. Trimming left V 6 bases short and J 1 base short, with 12 bases between. The CDR3 is made up of 14 amino acids. Germline V gives CDR1 MDHEN, CDR2 SYDVKM.

This clonotype was recorded at least ten times. This chain uses TRBV29-1 with TRBJ1-2; D is ambiguous. This CDR3 has 12 residues. V dropped 0 bases and J dropped 4 bases, with 6 bases sitting between them. The germline gives CDR1 SQVTM, CDR2 ANQGSEA. In nucleotides, the CDR3 is TGCAGCGTTGAAGATTTGGCCTATGGCTACACCTTC. Translated: CSVEDLAYGYTF.

This clonotype was counted at least ten times. The rearrangement links TRBV29-1 to TRBJ2-1; D uncertain. Germline CDR1 reads SQVTM; CDR2 reads ANQGSEA. The V end lost 4 bases, the J end lost 0 bases, and 10 bases lay between the germline ends. The CDR3 runs 14 residues. The CDR3 DNA follows: TGCAGCGTTGGGGTGGGATACTCCTACAATGAGCAGTTCTTC. This translates into CSVGVGYSYNEQFF.

The chain is built from TRBV24-1 and TRBJ2-3; a possible D gene is TRBD1 (5 bases). Per germline, CDR1 KGHDR and CDR2 SFDVKD. The CDR3 runs 14 residues. Trimming left V 7 bases short and J 0 bases short, with 10 bases between. The CDR3 DNA is TGTGCCACCAGCGAGACAGCTAGCACAGATACGCAGTATTTT. As protein: CATSETASTDTQYF.

This clonotype was detected ten times or more. V and J are TRBV2 and TRBJ2-1; no clear D. The CDR3 extends over 13 amino acids. Trimming removed 5 bases at V and 4 bases at J, with 9 bases between. Germline V lookup: CDR1 SNHLY, CDR2 FYNNEI. Here the CDR3 reads CASSQTSYNEQFF. The DNA of the CDR3 is TGTGCCAGCAGTCAAACATCGTACAATGAGCAGTTCTTC.

Many counts were recorded for this clonotype. This sequence joins TRBV7-2 and TRBJ2-7; D is uncertain. V lost 5 bases and J lost 4, with 6 bases in between. This CDR3 comprises 11 residues. In germline, CDR1 is SGHTA, CDR2 FQGNSA. CDR3 in DNA: TGTGCCAGCAGCCCGAAATACGAGCAGTACTTC. Its protein product is CASSPKYEQYF.

V and J are TRBV3-1 and TRBJ2-7, with 13 bases fitting TRBD2. CDR1 LGHDT and CDR2 YNNKEL come from the germline V gene (reference sequence). The CDR3 covers 15 residues. Trimming cost V 4 bases and J 2 bases; bases outside gene matches: 2. This CDR3 reads CASSPGTSGAYEQYF. The CDR3 region has the DNA TGTGCCAGCAGCCCCGGGACTAGCGGGGCCTACGAGCAGTACTTC.

Of note for this clonotype: With a much larger clone just one base away, this may be a read error. The missing conserved phenylalanine or tryptophan at the end of this CDR3 makes a read error likely. The chain employs TRBV20-1 and TRBJ2-7; 9 nucleotides line up with TRBD1. The V gene's germline CDR1 is DFQATT and CDR2 SNEGSKA (reference sequence). J was trimmed by 4 bases and V by 6 bases; bases with no gene match: 13. The CDR3 loop spans 15 amino acids. The CDR3 sequence: CSAPTPWTGEYEQYS. CDR3 nucleotide sequence: TGCAGTGCACCGACCCCCTGGACAGGGGAATACGAGCAGTACTCC.

This clonotype has ten or more counts. This sequence joins TRBV28 and TRBJ2-3; D is perhaps TRBD1 or TRBD2 (5 bases each). Trimming took 2 bases from V and 2 from J, leaving 17 bases between them. From germline, CDR1 is MDHEN and CDR2 SYDVKM. The CDR3 covers 17 residues. CDR3 DNA: TGTGCCAGCAGTTTACCCTCCTCCACGGGGCCCACAGATACGCAGTATTTT. Its translation is CASSLPSSTGPTDTQYF.

At least ten counts were recorded for this clonotype. The chain employs TRBV20-1 and TRBJ2-1, with 7 bases lining up with TRBD2. Germline values: CDR1 DFQATT, CDR2 SNEGSKA (reference sequence). The CDR3 runs 15 residues. The ends lost 1 base at V and 2 bases at J; junction bases unmatched: 5. The CDR3 region has the DNA TGCAGTGCTAGAGGGGCTAGCGGCCCCTACAATGAGCAGTTCTTC. This gives the protein CSARGASGPYNEQFF.

This clonotype was observed a few times. Just one base apart from a much larger clone, this may be a read error. V gene TRBV5-1 combines with J gene TRBJ1-4; D is perhaps TRBD1 (6 bases). CDR3 length equals 14 residues. The germline CDR1 and CDR2 sequences are SGHRS and YFSETQ. V lost 0 bases and J lost 12, with 15 bases in between. CDR3: CASSLDTGLEELFF. The CDR3 DNA reads TGCGCCAGCAGCTTGGATACAGGGCTAGAAGAACTGTTTTTT.

This clonotype was found many times. The chain joins TRBV7-2 to TRBJ2-5, with D perhaps TRBD2 (6 bases). V was cut by 3 bases and J by 2 bases, with 13 bases left in between. Germline loops: CDR1 SGHTA, CDR2 FQGNSA. The CDR3 runs to 15 residues. DNA for the CDR3: TGTGCCAGCAGCTTCTCTTTAGCGGTACAAGAGACCCAGTACTTC. Protein: CASSFSLAVQETQYF.

As concerns this clonotype: A much more abundant neighbour one base away suggests this may be a read error. The chain has TRBV20-1 and TRBJ2-3, with 9 bases matching TRBD2. Per germline, CDR1 DFQATT and CDR2 SNEGSKA (reference sequence). This CDR3 contains 16 residues. J was trimmed by 4 bases and V by 1 base; bases with no gene match: 9. Here the CDR3 reads CSARGRAGGNPDTQYF. DNA for the CDR3: TGCAGTGCTAGAGGTCGTGCGGGAGGGAACCCAGATACGCAGTATTTT.

The rearrangement links TRBV5-4 to TRBJ1-3, with 10 bases matching TRBD1. After removal of 4 bases from V and 2 bases from J, the junction contained 6 bases not matched to a gene. CDR1 and CDR2 from the germline V gene are SGHNT and YYREEE (reference sequence). The CDR3 totals 16 residues. CDR3 bases: TGTGCCAGCAGCCCGGGACAGGGGACCACTGGAAACACCATATATTTT. Amino acids: CASSPGQGTTGNTIYF.

The table lists this clonotype with many counts. The chain uses TRBV7-9 and TRBJ2-1; TRBD2 aligns across 13 bases. Germline values: CDR1 SEHNR, CDR2 FQNEAQ (reference sequence). J was trimmed by 2 bases and V by 2 bases; bases with no gene match: 0. The CDR3 loop spans 16 amino acids. CDR3 in amino acids: CASSLTSGRAYNEQFF. CDR3 sequence (DNA): TGTGCCAGCAGCTTAACTAGCGGGAGGGCCTACAATGAGCAGTTCTTC.

In this sample, this clonotype turned up many times. The rearrangement uses TRBV7-2 and TRBJ1-4; D is ambiguous. The V gene lost 5 bases and the J gene lost 5 bases, with 18 bases spanning the gap. This CDR3 is 16 amino acids long. Germline loops: CDR1 SGHTA, CDR2 FQGNSA. CDR3 protein: CASSKSARSGNEKLFF. Written as DNA, the CDR3 is TGTGCCAGCAGCAAGTCAGCTAGGTCGGGGAATGAAAAACTGTTTTTT.

This clonotype was seen repeatedly, ten times or more. This rearrangement joins TRBV11-2 to TRBJ2-5, with TRBD2 as a possible D gene (6 bases). This CDR3 has 14 amino acids. The ends were cut back, 1 base at V and 5 bases at J, with 11 bases in the middle. Germline CDR1 SGHAT, CDR2 FQNNGV. CDR3 sequence (DNA): TGTGCCAGCAGCTTAGGGCAGGGAGGCGAGACCCAGTACTTC. Protein: CASSLGQGGETQYF.

This clonotype showed up many times. The rearrangement uses TRBV24-1 and TRBJ1-5; unclear D gene. From germline, CDR1 is KGHDR and CDR2 SFDVKD. The V end lost 9 bases, the J end lost 4 bases, and 6 bases lay between the germline ends. This CDR3 contains 11 residues. The CDR3 spells CATGVNQPQHF. The CDR3 DNA reads as TGTGCCACCGGTGTAAATCAGCCCCAGCATTTT.

This clonotype counts as medium-sized (0.01 to 0.1%). The chain is built from TRBV28 and TRBJ2-1; 9 nucleotides agree with TRBD2. J lost 4 bases, V lost 7 bases, and 5 bases had no gene match. CDR1 is MDHEN and CDR2 is SYDVKM in the germline V gene. The CDR3 sequence is 14 residues long. CDR3 amino acids: CASTGLAPYNEQFF. In DNA, the CDR3 is TGTGCCAGCACCGGACTAGCGCCTTACAATGAGCAGTTCTTC.

This clonotype was counted ten times or more. This chain links TRBV7-2 with TRBJ2-3; D ambiguous. This CDR3 has 15 amino acids. Trimming shortened V by 1 base and J by 0 bases, and 8 bases separated the two germline ends. Germline assignment: CDR1 SGHTA and CDR2 FQGNSA. Here the CDR3 DNA reads TGTGCCAGCAGCTTAGGCGGAACTAGCACAGATACGCAGTATTTT. Translation: CASSLGGTSTDTQYF.

About this clonotype itself: A read error is possible here, since a much larger clone lies one base away. The chain carries TRBV7-2 and TRBJ2-1; no reliable D call. The CDR3 length is 17 residues. Germline values: CDR1 SGHTA, CDR2 FQGNSA. Written as DNA, the CDR3 is TGTGCCAGCAGCCCGCTTGTGTCGCGGTACTCCTACAATGGGCAGTTCTTC. This codes for CASSPLVSRYSYNGQFF.

In its sample, this clonotype was seen many times. The chain carries TRBV20-1 and TRBJ2-3; 7 bases map to TRBD2. Per germline, CDR1 DFQATT and CDR2 SNEGSKA (reference sequence). The CDR3 is 14 residues long. CDR3 DNA sequence: TGCAGGGCGGCTTTGCGGGAGCGGACAGATACGCAGTATTTT. Its protein is CRAALRERTDTQYF.

There are many counts of this clonotype. This chain links TRBV5-1 with TRBJ2-7; tentative D call: TRBD1 (6 bases). CDR3 length equals 13 residues. Trimming removed 3 bases at V and 3 bases at J, with 10 bases between. Germline V gene sequence: CDR1 SGHRS, CDR2 YFSETQ. Written as DNA, the CDR3 is TGCGCCAGCAGCTCTGTAGGGGGCTACGAGCAGTACTTC. This translates into CASSSVGGYEQYF.

This clonotype was detected ten times or more. The CDR3 region is CASSPGLAAYNEQFF. CDR3 sequence (DNA): TGTGCCAGCAGCCCGGGACTAGCGGCCTACAATGAGCAGTTCTTC. This chain joins TRBV7-2 and TRBJ2-1, with 11 bases aligning to TRBD2. This CDR3 region has 15 residues. Trimming cost V 5 bases and J 2 bases; bases outside gene matches: 2. The V gene's germline CDR1 is SGHTA and CDR2 FQGNSA. Full variable domain (missing parts from reference TRBV7-2 and TRBJ2-1): GAGVSQSPSNKVTEKGKDVELRCDPISGHTALYWYRQSLGQGLEFLIYFQGNSAPDKSGLPSDRFSAERTGGSVSTLTIQRTQQEDSAVYLCASSPGLAAYNEQFFGPGTRLTVL.

This clonotype was seen repeatedly, ten times or more. This chain uses TRBV28 with TRBJ2-7; no reliable D call. This CDR3 is built from 13 residues. Trimming took off 4 bases at V and 0 bases at J, with 7 bases between the two ends. Germline lookup yields CDR1 MDHEN and CDR2 SYDVKM. The CDR3 loop is CASSSRHSYEQYF. Written as DNA, the CDR3 is TGTGCCAGCAGTTCCCGCCACTCCTACGAGCAGTACTTC. The full variable domain, in which reference TRBV28 and TRBJ2-7 provide the parts outside the CDR3, is DVKVTQSSRYLVKRTGEKVFLECVQDMDHENMFWYRQDPGLGLRLIYFSYDVKMKEKGDIPEGYSVSREKKERFSLILESASTNQTSMYLCASSSRHSYEQYFGPGTRLTVT.

At least ten counts were recorded for this clonotype. CDR3 DNA sequence: TGTGCCAGCAGTGAAAGGGGACAGGGCTTGGACAATGAGCAGTTCTTC. Amino acids: CASSERGQGLDNEQFF. This chain joins TRBV2 and TRBJ2-1; 9 nucleotides agree with TRBD1. The CDR3 is 16 amino acids. Unmatched junction bases numbered 7, after V lost 2 bases and J lost 5 bases. Germline V gene sequence: CDR1 SNHLY, CDR2 FYNNEI.